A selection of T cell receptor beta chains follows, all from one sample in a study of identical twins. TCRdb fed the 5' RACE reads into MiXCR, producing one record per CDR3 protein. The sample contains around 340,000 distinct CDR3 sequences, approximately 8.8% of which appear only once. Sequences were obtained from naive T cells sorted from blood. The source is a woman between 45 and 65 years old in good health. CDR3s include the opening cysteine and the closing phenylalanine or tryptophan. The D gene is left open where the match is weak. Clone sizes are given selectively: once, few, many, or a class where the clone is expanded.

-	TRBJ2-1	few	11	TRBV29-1	TGCAGCGTTGTAAGGGGGGATGAGCAGTTCTTC	CSVVRGDEQFF
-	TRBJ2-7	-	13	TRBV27	TGTGCCAGCAGTTTGGCCCAGCACTACGAGCAGTACTTC	CASSLAQHYEQYF
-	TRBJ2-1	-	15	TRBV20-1	TGCAGTGCTAGTTATCGGCCAAGCTCCTACAATGAGCAGTTCTTC	CSASYRPSSYNEQFF
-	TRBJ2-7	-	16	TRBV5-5	TGTGCCAGCAGTCGCCCTTCGCCGCGTGGGCCGGGAGAGCAGTACTTC	CASSRPSPRGPGEQYF
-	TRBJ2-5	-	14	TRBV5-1	TGCGCCAGCAGCTTTCGACAGAACCAAGAGACCCAGTACTTC	CASSFRQNQETQYF
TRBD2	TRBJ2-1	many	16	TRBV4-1	TGCGCCAGCAGCCAACCACTAGCGGGAAGATACAATGAGCAGTTCTTC	CASSQPLAGRYNEQFF
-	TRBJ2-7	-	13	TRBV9	TGTGCCAGCAGCGGGGCGGTCGACTACGAGCAGTACTTC	CASSGAVDYEQYF
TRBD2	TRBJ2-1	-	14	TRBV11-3	TGTGCCAGCAGCCCGACCGGGACTAGCTTTGTGCAGTTCTTC	CASSPTGTSFVQFF
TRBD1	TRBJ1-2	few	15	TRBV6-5	TGTGCCAGCAGTTCCTCGGGACAGCTCGTCTATGGCTACACCTTC	CASSSSGQLVYGYTF
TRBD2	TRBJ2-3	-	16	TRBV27	TGTGCCAGCAGGCCTCCTAGCGGGAGCTTTACAGATACGCAGTATTTT	CASRPPSGSFTDTQYF
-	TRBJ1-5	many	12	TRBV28	TGTGCCAGCAGTTTACCAAATCAGCCCCAGCATTTT	CASSLPNQPQHF
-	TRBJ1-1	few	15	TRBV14	TGTGCCAGCAGCCAAGAGGAGCGACAATTCACTGAAGCTTTCTTT	CASSQEERQFTEAFF
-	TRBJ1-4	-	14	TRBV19	TGTGCCAGTAGTACAGGAGGGTATAATGAAAAACTGTTTTTT	CASSTGGYNEKLFF